This T cell receptor beta chain was captured by sequencing in a study of shared clonotypes between healthy human individuals. Turning to the study itself: Three plates each covered CD4 naive and memory; CD8 naive two, CD8 memory one.

This CDR3 spans 16 amino acids. Trimming at V came to 6 bases and at J to 1 base, leaving 10 bases not matched to a gene. The germline V gene has CDR1 SQVTM and CDR2 ANQGSEA. Clones were sequenced by immunoSEQ multiplex PCR, and TCRdb holds only the in-frame ones, with some missing. Of some 1,100,000 clones detected, around 82% appear once; the ten largest clones hold approximately 0.5%. Study results and limitations: Naive CD4 clonotype sharing across four donors was around 5.5%. Sampling involved blood alone; tissue repertoires likely differ.

About this clone: Its specificity is unknown.

The TCR was taken from a young man in good health. Some clones in this sample may be carry-over from other donors' samples. Sequencing was performed on memory CD4+ T cells from PBMCs. The sample's subset: CD45RA-negative fraction. The gene calls are TRBV29-1 and TRBJ1-3, with TRBD1 matching over 9 bases. CDR3 nucleotide sequence: TGCAGCGTGGGACAGGGTGGCTTATCGTCTGGAAACACCATATATTTT. It specifies CSVGQGGLSSGNTIYF.